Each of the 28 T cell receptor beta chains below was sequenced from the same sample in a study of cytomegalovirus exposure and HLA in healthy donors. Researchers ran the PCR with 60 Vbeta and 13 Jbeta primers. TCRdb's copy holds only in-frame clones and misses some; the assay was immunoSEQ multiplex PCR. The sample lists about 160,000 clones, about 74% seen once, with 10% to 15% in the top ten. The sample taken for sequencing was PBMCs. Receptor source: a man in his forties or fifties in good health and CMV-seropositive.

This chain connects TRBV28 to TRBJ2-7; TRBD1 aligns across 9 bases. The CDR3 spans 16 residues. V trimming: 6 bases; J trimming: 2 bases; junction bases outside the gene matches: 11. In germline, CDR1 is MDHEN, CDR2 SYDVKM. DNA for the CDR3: TGTGCCAGCAGCACACCCTCCCGGGACAGGGCCTACGAGCAGTACTTC. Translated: CASSTPSRDRAYEQYF.

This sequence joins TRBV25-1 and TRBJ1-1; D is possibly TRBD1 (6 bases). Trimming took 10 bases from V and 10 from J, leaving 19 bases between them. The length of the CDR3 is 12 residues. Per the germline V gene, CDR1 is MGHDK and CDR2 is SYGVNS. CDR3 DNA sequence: TGTGCCACCCAAGGGGGGGCGGAGGGAGCTTTCTTT. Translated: CATQGGAEGAFF.

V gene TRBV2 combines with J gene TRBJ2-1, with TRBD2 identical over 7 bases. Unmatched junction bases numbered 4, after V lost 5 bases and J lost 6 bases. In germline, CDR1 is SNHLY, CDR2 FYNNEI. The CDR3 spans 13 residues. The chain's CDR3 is CASSWTSRNEQFF. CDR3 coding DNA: TGTGCCAGCAGTTGGACTAGTCGCAATGAGCAGTTCTTC.

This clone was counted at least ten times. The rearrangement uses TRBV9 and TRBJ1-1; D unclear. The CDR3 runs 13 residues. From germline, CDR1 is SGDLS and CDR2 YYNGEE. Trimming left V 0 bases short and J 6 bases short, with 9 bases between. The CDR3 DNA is TGTGCCAGCAGCGTAGAAATGGCTTCTGAAGCTTTCTTT. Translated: CASSVEMASEAFF.

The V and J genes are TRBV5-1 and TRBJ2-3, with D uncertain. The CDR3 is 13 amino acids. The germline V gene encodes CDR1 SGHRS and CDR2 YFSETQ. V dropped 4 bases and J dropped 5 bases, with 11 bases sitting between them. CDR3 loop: CASSPSPGDTQYF. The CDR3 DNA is TGCGCCAGCAGCCCGTCCCCGGGAGATACGCAGTATTTT.

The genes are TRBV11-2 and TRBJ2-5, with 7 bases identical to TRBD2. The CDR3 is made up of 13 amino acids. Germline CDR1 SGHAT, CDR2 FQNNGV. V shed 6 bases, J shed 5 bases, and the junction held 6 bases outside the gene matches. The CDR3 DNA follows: TGTGCCAGCAGACCCGGACTAGAGGAGACCCAGTACTTC. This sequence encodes CASRPGLEETQYF.

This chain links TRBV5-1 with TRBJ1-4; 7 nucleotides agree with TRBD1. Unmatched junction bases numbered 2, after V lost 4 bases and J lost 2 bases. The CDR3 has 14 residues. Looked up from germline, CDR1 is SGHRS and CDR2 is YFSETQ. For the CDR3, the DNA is TGCGCCAGCAGCCTAGGGGGCACTAATGAAAAACTGTTTTTT. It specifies CASSLGGTNEKLFF.

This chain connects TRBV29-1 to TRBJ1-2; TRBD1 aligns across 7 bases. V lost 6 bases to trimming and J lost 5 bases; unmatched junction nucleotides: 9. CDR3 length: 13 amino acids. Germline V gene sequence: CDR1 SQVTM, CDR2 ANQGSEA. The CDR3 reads CSVSGTAFYGYTF. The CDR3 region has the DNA TGCAGCGTATCCGGGACAGCTTTTTATGGCTACACCTTC.

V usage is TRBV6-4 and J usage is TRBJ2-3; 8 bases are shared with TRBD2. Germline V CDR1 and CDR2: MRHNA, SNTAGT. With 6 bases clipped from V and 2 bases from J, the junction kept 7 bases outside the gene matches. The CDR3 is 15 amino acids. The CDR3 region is CASSREGRDTDTQYF. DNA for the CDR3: TGTGCCAGCAGCCGGGAGGGCCGAGACACAGATACGCAGTATTTT.

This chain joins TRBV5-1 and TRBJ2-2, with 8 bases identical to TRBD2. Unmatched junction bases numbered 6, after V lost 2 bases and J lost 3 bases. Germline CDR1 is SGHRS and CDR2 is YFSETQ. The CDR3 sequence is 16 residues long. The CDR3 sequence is CASSLRGTRDTGELFF. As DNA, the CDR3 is TGCGCCAGCAGCTTACGCGGGACTAGGGACACCGGGGAGCTGTTTTTT.

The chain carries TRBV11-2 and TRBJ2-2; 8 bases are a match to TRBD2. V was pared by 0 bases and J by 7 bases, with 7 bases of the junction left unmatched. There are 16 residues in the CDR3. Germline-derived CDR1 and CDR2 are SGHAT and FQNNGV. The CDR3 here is CASSLEQAGGIGELFF. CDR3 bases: TGTGCCAGCAGCTTAGAACAGGCGGGAGGAATCGGGGAGCTGTTTTTT.

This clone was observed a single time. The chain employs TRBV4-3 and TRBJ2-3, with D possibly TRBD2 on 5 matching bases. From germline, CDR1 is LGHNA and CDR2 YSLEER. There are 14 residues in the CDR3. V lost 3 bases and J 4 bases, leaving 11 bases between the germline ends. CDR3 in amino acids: CASSQLAGADTQYF. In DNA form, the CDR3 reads TGCGCCAGCAGCCAGCTAGCTGGCGCAGATACGCAGTATTTT.

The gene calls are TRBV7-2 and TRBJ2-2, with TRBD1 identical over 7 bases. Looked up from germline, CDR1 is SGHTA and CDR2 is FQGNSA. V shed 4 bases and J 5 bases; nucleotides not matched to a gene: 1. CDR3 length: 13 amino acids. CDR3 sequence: CASSWTGTGELFF. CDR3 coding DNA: TGTGCCAGCAGCTGGACAGGTACCGGGGAGCTGTTTTTT.

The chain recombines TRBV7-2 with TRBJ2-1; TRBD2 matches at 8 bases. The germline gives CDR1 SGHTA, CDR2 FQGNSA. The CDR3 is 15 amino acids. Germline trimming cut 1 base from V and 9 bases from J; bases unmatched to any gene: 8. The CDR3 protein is CASSLEPTSGGEQFF. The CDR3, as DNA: TGTGCCAGCAGCTTAGAGCCTACTAGCGGTGGTGAGCAGTTCTTC.

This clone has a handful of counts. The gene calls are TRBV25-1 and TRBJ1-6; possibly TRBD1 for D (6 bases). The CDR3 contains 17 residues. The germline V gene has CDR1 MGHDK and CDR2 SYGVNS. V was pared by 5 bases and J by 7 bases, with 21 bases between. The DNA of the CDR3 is TGTGCCAGCAGTCCTCCCCCAGGGGAAACTACAAATTCACCCCTCCACTTT. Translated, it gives CASSPPPGETTNSPLHF.

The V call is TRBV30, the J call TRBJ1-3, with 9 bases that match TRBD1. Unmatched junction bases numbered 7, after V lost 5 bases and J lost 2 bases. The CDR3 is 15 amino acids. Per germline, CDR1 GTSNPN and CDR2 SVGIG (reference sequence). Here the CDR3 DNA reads TGTGCCTGGGCGGGCTGGACAGGGGCTGGAAACACCATATATTTT. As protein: CAWAGWTGAGNTIYF.

CDR3 nucleotide sequence: TGTGCCAGCATGGGCAGGGGGTACTATGGCTACACCTTC. Translation gives CASMGRGYYGYTF. V is TRBV6-5 and J is TRBJ1-2; 7 positions match TRBD1. The V gene end was trimmed by 7 bases and the J gene end by 3 bases; junction bases not matched to a gene: 5. The CDR3 consists of 13 residues. Germline lookup yields CDR1 MNHEY and CDR2 SVGAGI.

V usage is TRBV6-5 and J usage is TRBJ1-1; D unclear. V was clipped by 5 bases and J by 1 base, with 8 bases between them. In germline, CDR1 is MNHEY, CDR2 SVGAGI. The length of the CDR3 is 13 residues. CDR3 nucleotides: TGTGCCAGCAGTGAGTGGGCGAACACTGAAGCTTTCTTT. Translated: CASSEWANTEAFF.

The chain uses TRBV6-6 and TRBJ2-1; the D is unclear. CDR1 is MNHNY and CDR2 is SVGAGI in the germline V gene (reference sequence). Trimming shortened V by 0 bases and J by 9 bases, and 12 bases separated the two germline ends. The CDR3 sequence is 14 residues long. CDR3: CASSYSPGDGEQFF. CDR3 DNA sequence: TGTGCCAGCAGTTACTCCCCGGGTGACGGTGAGCAGTTCTTC.

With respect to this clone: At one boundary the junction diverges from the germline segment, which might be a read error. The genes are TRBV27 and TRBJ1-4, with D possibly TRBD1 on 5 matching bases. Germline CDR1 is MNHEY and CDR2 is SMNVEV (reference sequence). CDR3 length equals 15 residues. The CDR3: CASSVSSGRATKLFF. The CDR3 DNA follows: TGTGCCAGCAGTGTATCATCAGGGCGAGCCACTAAACTGTTTTTT.

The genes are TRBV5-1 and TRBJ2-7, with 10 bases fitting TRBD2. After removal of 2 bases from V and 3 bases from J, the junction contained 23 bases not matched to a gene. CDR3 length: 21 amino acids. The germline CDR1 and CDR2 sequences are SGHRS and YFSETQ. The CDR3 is CASSFGPAAAGGPSSYYEQYF. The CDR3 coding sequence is TGCGCCAGCAGCTTCGGACCGGCGGCAGCGGGAGGGCCGAGTAGTTACTACGAGCAGTACTTC.

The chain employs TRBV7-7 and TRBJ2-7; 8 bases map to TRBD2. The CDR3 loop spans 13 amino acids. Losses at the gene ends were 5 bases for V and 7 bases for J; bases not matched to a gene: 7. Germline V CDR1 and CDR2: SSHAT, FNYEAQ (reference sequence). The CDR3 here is CASSNGLAGEQYF. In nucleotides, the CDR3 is TGTGCCAGCAGCAATGGACTAGCTGGGGAGCAGTACTTC. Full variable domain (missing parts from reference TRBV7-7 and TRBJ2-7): GAGVSQSPRYKVTKRGQDVTLRCDPISSHATLYWYQQALGQGPEFLTYFNYEAQPDKSGLPSDRFSAERPEGSISTLTIQRTEQRDSAMYRCASSNGLAGEQYFGPGTRLTVT.

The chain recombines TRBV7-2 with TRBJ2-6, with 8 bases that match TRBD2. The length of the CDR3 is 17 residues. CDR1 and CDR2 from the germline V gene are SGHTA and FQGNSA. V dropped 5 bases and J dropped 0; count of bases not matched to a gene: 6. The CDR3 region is CASSPRGGNSGANVLTF. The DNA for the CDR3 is TGTGCCAGCAGCCCCCGGGGGGGCAACTCTGGGGCCAACGTCCTGACTTTC.

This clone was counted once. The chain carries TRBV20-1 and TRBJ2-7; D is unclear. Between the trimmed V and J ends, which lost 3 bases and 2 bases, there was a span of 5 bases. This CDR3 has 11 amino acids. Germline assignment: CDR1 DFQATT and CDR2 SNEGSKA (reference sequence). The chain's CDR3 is CSASYPYEQYF. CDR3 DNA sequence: TGCAGTGCTAGTTATCCCTACGAGCAGTACTTC.

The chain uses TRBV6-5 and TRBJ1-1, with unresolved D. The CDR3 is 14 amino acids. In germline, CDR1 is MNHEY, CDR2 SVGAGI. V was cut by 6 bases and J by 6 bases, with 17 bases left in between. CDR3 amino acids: CASSQPRAIAEAFF. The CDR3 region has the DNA TGTGCCAGCAGCCAGCCGAGGGCCATCGCTGAAGCTTTCTTT.

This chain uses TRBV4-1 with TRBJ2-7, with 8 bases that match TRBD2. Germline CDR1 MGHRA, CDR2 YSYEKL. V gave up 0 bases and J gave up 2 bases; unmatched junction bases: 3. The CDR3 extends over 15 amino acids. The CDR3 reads CASSQELADAYEQYF. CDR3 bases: TGCGCCAGCAGCCAAGAACTAGCGGACGCCTACGAGCAGTACTTC.

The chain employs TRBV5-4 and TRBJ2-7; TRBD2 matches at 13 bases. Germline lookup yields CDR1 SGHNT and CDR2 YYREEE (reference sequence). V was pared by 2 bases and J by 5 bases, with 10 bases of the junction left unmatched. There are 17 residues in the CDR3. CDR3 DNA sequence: TGTGCCAGCAGCTTCGGACTAGCGGGAGATAGAAGAGACGAGCAGTACTTC. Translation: CASSFGLAGDRRDEQYF.

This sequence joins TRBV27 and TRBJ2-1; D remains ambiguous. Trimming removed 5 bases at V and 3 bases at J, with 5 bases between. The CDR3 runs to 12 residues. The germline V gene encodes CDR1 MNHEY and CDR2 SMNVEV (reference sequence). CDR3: CASSLNYNEQFF. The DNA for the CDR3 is TGTGCCAGCAGTCTTAACTACAATGAGCAGTTCTTC.